Following are 14 T cell receptor beta chains from one sample sequenced in a study of early T cells in non-severe SARS-CoV-2 infection. TCRdb re-called the 5' RACE reads with MiXCR, one entry per CDR3 protein. The data show 98,000 or so distinct CDR3 sequences, about 12% seen once. The sequenced material came from whole blood. The receptors originated from an adult who was a healthcare worker with PCR-confirmed SARS-CoV-2 infection or an uninfected control (not recorded which).

The chain carries TRBV10-2 and TRBJ1-2; no clear D gene. Germline CDR1 is WSHSY and CDR2 is SAAADI. The CDR3 has 14 residues. Trimming cost V 3 bases and J 8 bases, with 16 bases left between them. The chain's CDR3 is CASSDNWFWSGYTF. The CDR3 DNA is TGCGCCAGCAGTGATAATTGGTTCTGGAGCGGCTACACCTTC.

In its sample, this clonotype was seen many times. The rearrangement links TRBV29-1 to TRBJ2-5, with TRBD1 as a possible D gene (5 bases). Trimming left V 4 bases short and J 5 bases short, with 11 bases between. From germline, CDR1 is SQVTM and CDR2 ANQGSEA. The CDR3 is 12 amino acids. CDR3: CSVVAGMETQYF. Here the CDR3 DNA reads TGCAGCGTTGTAGCAGGGATGGAGACCCAGTACTTC.

This clonotype was picked up many times. The chain carries TRBV10-3 and TRBJ2-7, with D hard to call. Germline V gene lookup returns CDR1 ENHRY and CDR2 SYGVKD. The CDR3 extends over 12 amino acids. Trimming cost V 3 bases and J 3 bases, with 6 bases left between them. The CDR3 protein is CAISDSNYEQYF. CDR3 in DNA: TGTGCCATCAGTGACTCTAACTACGAGCAGTACTTC.

There are many counts of this clonotype. The chain uses TRBV6-1 and TRBJ2-5; tentative D call: TRBD1 (5 bases). CDR3 length: 19 amino acids. CDR1 and CDR2 (germline): MNHNS, SASEGT. V was clipped by 5 bases and J by 2 bases, with 27 bases between them. The CDR3 DNA reads as TGTGCCAGCAGTTTCACCAGCGACAGTTCACACTCACGACAAGAGACCCAGTACTTC. Protein: CASSFTSDSSHSRQETQYF.

The sample holds a few counts of this clonotype. The chain couples TRBV29-1 to TRBJ2-7, with D possibly being TRBD2 (7 bases). The germline gives CDR1 SQVTM, CDR2 ANQGSEA. The CDR3 has 11 residues. Trimming took 3 bases from V and 6 from J, leaving 9 bases between them. The CDR3 DNA reads as TGCAGCGTTGATAGGGGGGGCGAGCAGTACTTC. Protein: CSVDRGGEQYF.

The V call is TRBV7-9, the J call TRBJ2-7; D ambiguous. With 1 base removed from V and 1 base from J, the gap between germline ends came to 8 bases. This CDR3 comprises 14 residues. Germline CDR1 SEHNR, CDR2 FQNEAQ (reference sequence). The CDR3 region has the DNA TGTGCCAGCAGCTTAGACAGCCAGTCCTACGAGCAGTACTTC. Translated, it gives CASSLDSQSYEQYF.

This clonotype was seen many times. The chain has TRBV29-1 and TRBJ1-2; 9 positions match TRBD1. With V trimmed by 2 bases and J by 2 bases, 3 bases remained unmatched. CDR1 is SQVTM, CDR2 ANQGSEA, per germline. The CDR3 covers 14 residues. CDR3: CSVEPGQGNYGYTF. In DNA form, the CDR3 reads TGCAGCGTTGAACCCGGACAGGGGAACTATGGCTACACCTTC.

J is TRBJ1-1 and V is TRBV29-1; 7 nucleotides match TRBD1. The CDR3 spans 15 residues. Per the germline V gene, CDR1 is SQVTM and CDR2 is ANQGSEA. Trimming at V came to 6 bases and at J to 6 bases, leaving 16 bases not matched to a gene. The CDR3 bases are TGCAGCGTACGACTGACACTAACAGGGGATGCTGAAGCTTTCTTT. It codes for CSVRLTLTGDAEAFF. Based on the CDR3 plus reference TRBV29-1 and TRBJ1-1, the full variable domain is SAVISQKPSRDICQRGTSLTIQCQVDSQVTMMFWYRQQPGQSLTLIATANQGSEATYESGFVIDKFPISRPNLTFSTLTVSNMSPEDSSIYLCSVRLTLTGDAEAFFGQGTRLTVV.

The rearrangement uses TRBV5-1 and TRBJ2-2, with 8 nucleotides matching TRBD1. The CDR3 is 15 residues long. V trimming: 0 bases; J trimming: 7 bases; junction bases outside the gene matches: 5. CDR1 and CDR2 from the germline V gene are SGHRS and YFSETQ. CDR3 region: CASSLGTGLIGELFF. The DNA of the CDR3 is TGCGCCAGCAGCTTGGGGACAGGGTTAATCGGGGAGCTGTTTTTT.

This clonotype was seen ten or more times. The gene calls are TRBV11-3 and TRBJ2-7, with D maybe TRBD2 (6 bases). Trimming removed 5 bases at V and 0 bases at J, with 14 bases between. Germline CDR1 is SGHNT and CDR2 is YENEEA. The CDR3 runs to 15 residues. Written as DNA, the CDR3 is TGTGCCAGCAGCCCGGTAGTGGGGGGCTCCTACGAGCAGTACTTC. Translated: CASSPVVGGSYEQYF.

The V and J genes are TRBV6-5 and TRBJ1-4; D gene uncertain. V lost 5 bases to trimming and J lost 4 bases, with 17 bases between them. Germline V gene sequence: CDR1 MNHEY, CDR2 SVGAGI. This CDR3 comprises 16 residues. CDR3 in DNA: TGTGCCAGCAGTACTAACGGACCAGTGGATAATGAAAAACTGTTTTTT. Protein: CASSTNGPVDNEKLFF.

This clonotype appeared a few times. The J gene is TRBJ1-1, the V gene TRBV5-1; D remains unclear. V was cut by 5 bases and J by 3 bases, with 11 bases left in between. The germline V gene has CDR1 SGHRS and CDR2 YFSETQ. There are 13 residues in the CDR3. The CDR3 spells CASRTRVDTEAFF. CDR3 in DNA: TGCGCCAGCAGGACGAGGGTGGACACTGAAGCTTTCTTT.

The CDR3 nucleotides read TGTGCCAGCTCACCACTCCCAAACTACGAGCAGTACTTC. This codes for CASSPLPNYEQYF. This chain uses TRBV18 with TRBJ2-7, with D unresolved. Germline CDR1 and CDR2: KGHSH and LQKENI. The CDR3 contains 13 residues. V lost 1 base, J lost 3 bases, and 7 bases lay in between. Using reference TRBV18 and TRBJ2-7 for the parts outside the CDR3, the full variable domain is NAGVMQNPRHLVRRRGQEARLRCSPMKGHSHVYWYRQLPEEGLKFMVYLQKENIIDESGMPKERFSAEFPKEGPSILRIQQVVRGDSAAYFCASSPLPNYEQYFGPGTRLTVT.

This clonotype has ten or more counts. The CDR3 nucleotides read TGTGCCAGCAGTTTGGAGGCTAGCGGGCCCACCGGGGAGCTGTTTTTT. This gives the protein CASSLEASGPTGELFF. V is TRBV12-3 or TRBV12-4 and J is TRBJ2-2; 8 bases fit TRBD2. This CDR3 contains 16 residues. V lost 3 bases, J lost 4 bases, and 7 bases stayed unmatched.